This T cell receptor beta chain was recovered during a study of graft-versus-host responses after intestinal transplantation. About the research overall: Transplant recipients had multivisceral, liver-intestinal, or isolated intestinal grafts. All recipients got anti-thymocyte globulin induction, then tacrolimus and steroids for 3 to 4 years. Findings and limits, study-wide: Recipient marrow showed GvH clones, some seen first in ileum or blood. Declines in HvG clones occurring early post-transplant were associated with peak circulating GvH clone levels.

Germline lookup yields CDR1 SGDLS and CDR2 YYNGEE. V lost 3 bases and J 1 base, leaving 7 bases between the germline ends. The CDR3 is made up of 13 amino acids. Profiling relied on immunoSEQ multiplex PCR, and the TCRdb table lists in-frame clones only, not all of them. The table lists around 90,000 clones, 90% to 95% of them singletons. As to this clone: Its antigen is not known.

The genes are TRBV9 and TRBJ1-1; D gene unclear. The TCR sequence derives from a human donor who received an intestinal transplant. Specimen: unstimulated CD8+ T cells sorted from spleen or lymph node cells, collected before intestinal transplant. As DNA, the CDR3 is TGTGCCAGCAGCGAGGGAGCGAACACTGAAGCTTTCTTT. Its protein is CASSEGANTEAFF.